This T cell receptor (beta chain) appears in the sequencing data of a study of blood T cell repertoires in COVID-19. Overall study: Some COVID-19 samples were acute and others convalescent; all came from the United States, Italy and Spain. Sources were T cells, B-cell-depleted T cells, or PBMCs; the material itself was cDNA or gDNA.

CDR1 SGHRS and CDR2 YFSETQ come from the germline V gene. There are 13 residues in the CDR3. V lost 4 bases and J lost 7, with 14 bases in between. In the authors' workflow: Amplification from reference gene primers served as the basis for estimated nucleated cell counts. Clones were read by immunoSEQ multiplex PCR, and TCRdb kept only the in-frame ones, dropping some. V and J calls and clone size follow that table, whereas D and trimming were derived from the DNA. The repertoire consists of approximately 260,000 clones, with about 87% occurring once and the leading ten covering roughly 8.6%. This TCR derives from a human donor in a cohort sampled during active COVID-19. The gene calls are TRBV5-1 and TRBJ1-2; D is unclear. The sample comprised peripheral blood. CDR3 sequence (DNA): TGCGCCAGCAGCCCATCCGGGAGCTCTGGCTACACCTTC. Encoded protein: CASSPSGSSGYTF.